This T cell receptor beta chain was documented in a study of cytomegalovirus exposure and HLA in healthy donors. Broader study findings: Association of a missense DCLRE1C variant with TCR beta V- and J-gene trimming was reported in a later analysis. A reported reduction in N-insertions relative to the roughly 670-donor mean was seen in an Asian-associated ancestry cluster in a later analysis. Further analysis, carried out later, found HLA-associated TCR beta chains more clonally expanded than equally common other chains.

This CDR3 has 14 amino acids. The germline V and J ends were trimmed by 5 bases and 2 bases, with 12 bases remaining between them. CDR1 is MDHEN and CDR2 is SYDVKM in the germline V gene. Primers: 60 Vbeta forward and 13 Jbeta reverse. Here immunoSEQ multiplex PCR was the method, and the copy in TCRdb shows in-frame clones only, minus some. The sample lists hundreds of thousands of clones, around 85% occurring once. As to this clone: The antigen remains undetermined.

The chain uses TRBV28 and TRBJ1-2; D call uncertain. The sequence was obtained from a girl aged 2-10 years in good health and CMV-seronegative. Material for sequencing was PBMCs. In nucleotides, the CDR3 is TGTGCCAGCAGTACTACCTATCCAAACTATGGCTACACCTTC. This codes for CASSTTYPNYGYTF.